Presented here are 19 T cell receptor beta chains from one specimen sequenced in a study of T cells in Graves' hyperthyroidism and ophthalmopathy. Researchers took RNA transcripts and amplified the TCR beta CDR3 regions from them. With the HTBI primer set, the TCR CDR3 went through a first round of RT-PCR. MiXCR, applied by TCRdb to the multiplex PCR reads, yields one record per CDR3 protein. The sample yields approximately 320,000 distinct CDR3 sequences, over 15% seen once. The sequenced material came from blood. Receptor source: a young man with Graves' hyperthyroidism.

The genes are TRBV20-1 and TRBJ1-5; TRBD1 might be the D (5 bases). This CDR3 region has 14 residues. Germline lookup yields CDR1 DFQATT and CDR2 SNEGSKA (reference sequence). Trimming stripped 0 bases from V and 5 bases from J, with 11 bases between. CDR3 nucleotides: TGCAGTGCTAGAGAGGGCGGACAATATCAGCCCCAGCATTTT. Translation gives CSAREGGQYQPQHF.

This clonotype has at least ten counts. This chain connects TRBV10-3 to TRBJ2-3; the D gene could be TRBD1 or TRBD2 (5 bases each). CDR3 size: 14 residues. Germline CDR1 is ENHRY and CDR2 is SYGVKD. The V gene lost 7 bases and the J gene lost 1 base, with 12 bases spanning the gap. The CDR3 reads CAIMGVGGTDTQYF. CDR3 nucleotides: TGTGCCATCATGGGCGTGGGGGGCACAGATACGCAGTATTTT.

This clonotype was detected ten times or more. V is TRBV2 and J is TRBJ1-1; D is possibly TRBD1 (5 bases). Germline CDR1 SNHLY, CDR2 FYNNEI. This CDR3 has 13 amino acids. The ends were cut back, 6 bases at V and 1 base at J, with 9 bases in the middle. The chain's CDR3 is CASRTDTNTEAFF. The CDR3 region has the DNA TGTGCCAGCAGGACGGACACGAACACTGAAGCTTTCTTT. The full variable domain, with the rest looked up from reference TRBV2 and TRBJ1-1, is EPEVTQTPSHQVTQMGQEVILRCVPISNHLYFYWYRQILGQKVEFLVSFYNNEISEKSEIFDDQFSVERPDGSNFTLKIRSTKLEDSAMYFCASRTDTNTEAFFGQGTRLTVV.

The chain joins TRBV7-3 to TRBJ1-1, with 8 bases aligning to TRBD1. This CDR3 spans 15 amino acids. Germline V CDR1 and CDR2: SGHTA, FQGTGA. Losses at the gene ends were 1 base for V and 8 bases for J; bases not matched to a gene: 9. CDR3 amino acids: CASSLIGQGAGEAFF. The DNA of the CDR3 is TGTGCCAGCAGCTTAATTGGGCAGGGGGCTGGCGAAGCTTTCTTT.

This chain links TRBV2 with TRBJ1-2; perhaps TRBD1 as D (5 bases). CDR1 and CDR2 (germline): SNHLY, FYNNEI. The CDR3 sequence is 15 residues long. The V end lost 6 bases, the J end lost 8 bases, and 22 bases lay between the germline ends. CDR3 in DNA: TGTGCCAGCAGACTTCGAGACAGATTAGAACGAGGCTACACCTTC. This translates into CASRLRDRLERGYTF.

The chain employs TRBV28 and TRBJ1-1; the D is unclear. The CDR3 totals 14 residues. Germline assignment: CDR1 MDHEN and CDR2 SYDVKM. The ends were cut back, 4 bases at V and 1 base at J, with 10 bases in the middle. For the CDR3, the DNA is TGTGCCAGCAGTTGGGCTTTTAGGAACACTGAAGCTTTCTTT. Protein product: CASSWAFRNTEAFF.

V and J are TRBV2 and TRBJ2-1; D not resolved. Trimming left V 3 bases short and J 9 bases short, with 12 bases between. Germline-derived CDR1 and CDR2 are SNHLY and FYNNEI. The CDR3 consists of 13 residues. Here the CDR3 DNA reads TGTGCCAGCAGTGAGAATCGGCCGGCTGAGCAGTTCTTC. Its translation: CASSENRPAEQFF.

This clonotype was picked up many times. The genes are TRBV5-1 and TRBJ2-7; D not resolved. The CDR3 length is 12 residues. V dropped 1 base and J dropped 8 bases, with 10 bases sitting between them. Germline V gene data show CDR1 as SGHRS and CDR2 as YFSETQ. The CDR3 reads CASSLSPAQQYF. In DNA, the CDR3 is TGCGCCAGCAGCTTGTCGCCAGCCCAGCAGTACTTC.

This clonotype was found a few times. A single base separates this from a much larger clone, so it may be a read error. This sequence joins TRBV12-3 or TRBV12-4 and TRBJ2-5; TRBD1 might be the D (6 bases). Trimming pared 2 bases from V and 7 bases from J, leaving 14 bases between. The CDR3 is 14 residues long. CDR3 residues: CASSLRDKTGTQYF. The CDR3 region has the DNA TGTGCCAGCAGTTTAAGGGACAAGACAGGGACCCAGTACTTC.

The table lists this clonotype with many counts. V usage is TRBV7-2 and J usage is TRBJ2-7, with D possibly TRBD2 on 5 matching bases. The CDR3 sequence is 14 residues long. V dropped 1 base and J dropped 5 bases, with 12 bases sitting between them. CDR1 and CDR2 (germline): SGHTA, FQGNSA. As DNA, the CDR3 is TGTGCCAGCAGCTTAGGACTAAACTTAGACGAGCAGTACTTC. Its translation is CASSLGLNLDEQYF.

This clonotype turned up a few times. The chain carries TRBV12-3 or TRBV12-4 and TRBJ2-3, with 8 bases identical to TRBD2. The trim removed 4 bases at V and 0 bases at J, leaving 6 bases unmatched. The CDR3 contains 16 residues. The DNA for the CDR3 is TGTGCCAGCAGTTCCCTTAGCGGGATTAGCACAGATACGCAGTATTTT. As protein: CASSSLSGISTDTQYF.

This clonotype was counted many times. The genes are TRBV2 and TRBJ1-5; D is perhaps TRBD1 (6 bases). V was clipped by 6 bases and J by 0 bases, with 9 bases between them. The V gene's germline CDR1 is SNHLY and CDR2 FYNNEI. The CDR3 has 14 amino acids. CDR3 sequence: CASSGQNSNQPQHF. In DNA form, the CDR3 reads TGTGCCAGCAGCGGACAGAATAGCAATCAGCCCCAGCATTTT.

This clonotype was counted between two and nine times. The V call is TRBV29-1, the J call TRBJ2-4, with D perhaps matching TRBD1 (7 bases). V was shortened by 3 bases and J by 9 bases, with 9 bases between the two germline ends. CDR3 size: 11 residues. In germline, CDR1 is SQVTM, CDR2 ANQGSEA. This CDR3 is CSVEQGGIQYF. The CDR3 DNA reads TGCAGCGTTGAGCAGGGGGGCATTCAGTACTTC.

This clonotype was seen only a few times. The genes are TRBV4-1 and TRBJ2-1; D may be TRBD2 (5 bases). V was trimmed by 0 bases and J by 2 bases, leaving 8 bases between them. From germline, CDR1 is MGHRA and CDR2 YSYEKL. This CDR3 region has 15 residues. The CDR3 here is CASSQEPGTYNEQFF. In DNA, the CDR3 is TGCGCCAGCAGCCAAGAACCGGGGACCTACAATGAGCAGTTCTTC.

This clonotype was detected only a few times. CDR3 loop: CASSFAGIEKLFF. The CDR3 bases are TGTGCCAGCAGTTTCGCAGGGATTGAAAAACTGTTTTTT. V gene TRBV27 combines with J gene TRBJ1-4; D possibly corresponds to TRBD1 (5 bases). Germline V gene data show CDR1 as MNHEY and CDR2 as SMNVEV (reference sequence). V was cut by 3 bases and J by 7 bases, with 9 bases left in between. CDR3 length equals 13 residues. Variable domain in full (rest from reference TRBV27 and TRBJ1-4): EAQVTQNPRYLITVTGKKLTVTCSQNMNHEYMSWYRQDPGLGLRQIYYSMNVEVTDKGDVPEGYKVSRKEKRNFPLILESPSPNQTSLYFCASSFAGIEKLFFGSGTQLSVL.

This clonotype has a count of ten or more. The chain recombines TRBV6-1 with TRBJ1-5; TRBD1 aligns across 7 bases. Trimming removed 6 bases from V and 6 bases from J; junction bases left unmatched: 8. The germline V gene encodes CDR1 MNHNS and CDR2 SASEGT. The CDR3 has 14 amino acids. The DNA for the CDR3 is TGTGCCAGCAGCATAAGACAGGGTAGTCAGCCCCAGCATTTT. Translation gives CASSIRQGSQPQHF.

This clonotype appeared many times. This rearrangement joins TRBV28 to TRBJ2-7, with TRBD2 identical over 14 bases. Germline assignment: CDR1 MDHEN and CDR2 SYDVKM. The CDR3 sequence is 15 residues long. V shed 6 bases and J 3 bases; nucleotides not matched to a gene: 4. DNA for the CDR3: TGTGCCAGCAGCTGGGGACTAGCGGGGGACTACGAGCAGTACTTC. It translates to CASSWGLAGDYEQYF. The full variable domain, its missing parts supplied by reference TRBV28 and TRBJ2-7, is DVKVTQSSRYLVKRTGEKVFLECVQDMDHENMFWYRQDPGLGLRLIYFSYDVKMKEKGDIPEGYSVSREKKERFSLILESASTNQTSMYLCASSWGLAGDYEQYFGPGTRLTVT.

This clonotype was recorded many times. The chain couples TRBV5-1 to TRBJ2-1; a weak D match, TRBD2 (6 bases). The CDR3 covers 15 residues. Trimming left V 7 bases short and J 6 bases short, with 20 bases between. Germline V lookup: CDR1 SGHRS, CDR2 YFSETQ. The CDR3 sequence is CASSLVGDSINEQFF. The CDR3 DNA follows: TGCGCCAGCTCCCTCGTGGGGGACTCTATCAATGAGCAGTTCTTC.

The sample holds many counts of this clonotype. The chain couples TRBV12-3 or TRBV12-4 to TRBJ1-2; perhaps TRBD1 as D (5 bases). The V end was cut by 6 bases, the J end by 5 bases, with 16 bases between. The CDR3 covers 14 residues. As DNA, the CDR3 is TGTGCCAGCAGCCGCCCAGGGAGATCGTATGGCTACACCTTC. Translation gives CASSRPGRSYGYTF.